These 19 T cell receptor beta chains were sequenced from one sample in a study of metastatic and nonmetastatic thyroid tumors. TCRdb called clones again from the PCR reads with MiXCR. The sample carries more than 70,000 clones, less than 10% recorded once. All patients reached thyroid surgery having received no treatment beforehand. Sequenced input: blood. The receptors shown here come from a female donor with papillary thyroid cancer or a benign thyroid nodule (not recorded which). Some clones in this sample may be carry-over from other donors' samples.

This clone occurred many times. The chain has TRBV5-8 and TRBJ2-3, with D possibly being TRBD1 (6 bases). The length of the CDR3 is 15 residues. V dropped 2 bases and J dropped 1 base, with 11 bases sitting between them. Germline V gene data show CDR1 as SGHTS and CDR2 as YDEGEE. The DNA for the CDR3 is TGTGCCAGCAGCTTCCGGACAGTGCGCACAGATACGCAGTATTTT. It yields the protein CASSFRTVRTDTQYF.

This clone has at least ten counts. Other DNA sequences in this sample translate to the same CDR3. The chain recombines TRBV5-1 with TRBJ2-7; TRBD1 matches at 10 bases. The CDR3 contains 17 residues. Trimming took 4 bases from V and 6 from J; bases not matched to a gene: 16. Germline assignment: CDR1 SGHRS and CDR2 YFSETQ. CDR3: CASSLRPGTGADREQYF. The CDR3 nucleotides read TGCGCCAGCAGCCTCAGACCCGGGACAGGGGCCGACCGCGAGCAGTACTTC.

The V gene is TRBV20-1, the J gene TRBJ1-2; 7 nucleotides match TRBD1. V was pared by 3 bases and J by 0 bases, with 22 bases of the junction left unmatched. CDR1 and CDR2 from the germline V gene are DFQATT and SNEGSKA (reference sequence). The CDR3 loop spans 20 amino acids. In DNA form, the CDR3 reads TGCAGTGCTAGTCAAGTTTCAATTTTACCGGGACAGTTAGCTAACTATGGCTACACCTTC. This sequence encodes CSASQVSILPGQLANYGYTF.

Many counts were recorded for this clone. The chain carries TRBV15 and TRBJ1-1; D unresolved. Germline V CDR1 and CDR2: LNHNV, YYDKDF (reference sequence). The CDR3 extends over 13 amino acids. The V end lost 3 bases, the J end lost 1 base, and 6 bases lay between the germline ends. CDR3: CATSRRGNTEAFF. As DNA, the CDR3 is TGTGCCACCAGCAGGAGAGGGAACACTGAAGCTTTCTTT.

This clone was seen repeatedly, ten times or more. The V call is TRBV6-5, the J call TRBJ1-6; D perhaps matches TRBD1 (6 bases). Looked up from germline, CDR1 is MNHEY and CDR2 is SVGAGI. The CDR3 contains 15 residues. V was shortened by 2 bases and J by 8 bases, with 13 bases between the two germline ends. The DNA for the CDR3 is TGTGCCAGCAGTTACGCGGGGGGGCTTGATTCACCCCTCCACTTT. Its protein product is CASSYAGGLDSPLHF.

Many counts were recorded for this clone. This chain uses TRBV18 with TRBJ1-1, with 9 bases fitting TRBD1. After removal of 4 bases from V and 3 bases from J, the junction contained 15 bases not matched to a gene. The CDR3 totals 18 residues. Germline V gene data show CDR1 as KGHSH and CDR2 as LQKENI. Written as DNA, the CDR3 is TGTGCCAGCTCACAGACCGGGACAGGGAACTTAATCGACACTGAAGCTTTCTTT. It is translated as CASSQTGTGNLIDTEAFF. Full variable domain (missing parts from reference TRBV18 and TRBJ1-1): NAGVMQNPRHLVRRRGQEARLRCSPMKGHSHVYWYRQLPEEGLKFMVYLQKENIIDESGMPKERFSAEFPKEGPSILRIQQVVRGDSAAYFCASSQTGTGNLIDTEAFFGQGTRLTVV.

This clone was seen a handful of times. This may be a read error: a much more frequent sequence differs by one nucleotide. V is TRBV12-3 or TRBV12-4 and J is TRBJ2-4, with a possible D match to TRBD1 (5 bases). CDR3 length equals 13 residues. Trimming cost V 7 bases and J 1 base, with 8 bases left between them. The CDR3 here is CASKNRAKNIQYF. The CDR3 nucleotides are TGTGCCAGCAAGAACAGGGCCAAAAACATTCAGTACTTC.

The genes are TRBV20-1 and TRBJ2-3, with TRBD1 matching over 8 bases. V lost 2 bases, J lost 1 base, and 2 bases stayed unmatched. Germline values: CDR1 DFQATT, CDR2 SNEGSKA (reference sequence). This CDR3 is built from 14 residues. CDR3 residues: CSARQGAGTDTQYF. For the CDR3, the DNA is TGCAGTGCTAGACAGGGGGCTGGCACAGATACGCAGTATTTT.

This clone was picked up many times. The chain links TRBV4-1 to TRBJ1-4, with D possibly matching TRBD1 (5 bases). The CDR3 has 15 residues. Germline V gives CDR1 MGHRA, CDR2 YSYEKL. V lost 0 bases, J lost 10 bases, and 15 bases lay in between. The CDR3 sequence is CASSQEQGKRAKLFF. CDR3 nucleotide sequence: TGCGCCAGCAGCCAAGAGCAGGGTAAGCGTGCAAAACTGTTTTTT.

In its sample, this clone was seen once. This chain uses TRBV5-1 with TRBJ2-2; D may be TRBD1 (5 bases). V lost 0 bases and J lost 3, with 9 bases in between. Germline CDR1 SGHRS, CDR2 YFSETQ. The CDR3 is made up of 15 amino acids. In DNA form, the CDR3 reads TGCGCCAGCAGCTTGGGGGGCTTGGACACCGGGGAGCTGTTTTTT. Protein sequence: CASSLGGLDTGELFF.

The sample holds many counts of this clone. The chain recombines TRBV5-6 with TRBJ1-3; D is uncertain. The CDR3 is made up of 14 amino acids. V shed 6 bases and J shed 0 bases, with 10 bases lying between them. Germline CDR1 and CDR2: SGHDT and YYEEEE. The CDR3 DNA sequence: TGTGCCAGCAAGACCCGTTTCTCTGGAAACACCATATATTTT. It translates to CASKTRFSGNTIYF. The variable domain in full, completed from reference TRBV5-6 and TRBJ1-3, reads DAGVTQSPTHLIKTRGQQVTLRCSPKSGHDTVSWYQQALGQGPQFIFQYYEEEERQRGNFPDRFSGHQFPNYSSELNVNALLLGDSALYLCASKTRFSGNTIYFGEGSWLTVV.

This clone came up many times. The chain has TRBV27 and TRBJ2-2; D gene ambiguous. Germline V gene lookup returns CDR1 MNHEY and CDR2 SMNVEV (reference sequence). The CDR3 runs to 11 residues. V was pared by 8 bases and J by 5 bases, with 6 bases between. The CDR3 DNA sequence: TGTGCCAGCCAACAAACCGGGGAGCTGTTTTTT. Translation gives CASQQTGELFF.

This clone has only a few counts. The rearrangement links TRBV6-2 or TRBV6-3 to TRBJ2-7, with D maybe TRBD1 (6 bases). Per germline, CDR1 MNHEY and CDR2 SVGEGT. The V end was cut by 8 bases, the J end by 2 bases, with 13 bases between. The CDR3 consists of 13 residues. The CDR3 DNA reads as TGTGCCAGCTGGGGGCGCGGAACCTACGAGCAGTACTTC. Residues: CASWGRGTYEQYF.

The gene calls are TRBV6-6 and TRBJ1-1; 9 bases align to TRBD1. Germline CDR1 is MNHNY and CDR2 is SVGAGI (reference sequence). The CDR3 totals 14 residues. V lost 3 bases and J lost 6; bases outside the gene matches: 5. CDR3 sequence reads: CASSYGDRVAEAFF. The CDR3 DNA is TGTGCCAGCAGTTATGGGGACAGGGTAGCTGAAGCTTTCTTT.

This clone was observed many times. The chain recombines TRBV19 with TRBJ2-3, with a tentative D call TRBD2 (5 bases). CDR1 and CDR2 (germline): LNHDA, SQIVND (reference sequence). The ends were cut back, 8 bases at V and 7 bases at J, with 16 bases in the middle. The CDR3 consists of 13 residues. CDR3: CASRSPRENTQYF. The CDR3 nucleotides are TGTGCCAGTCGGTCCCCGAGGGAGAATACGCAGTATTTT.

This clone was seen at least ten times. The chain is built from TRBV3-1 and TRBJ2-2, with 8 bases identical to TRBD1. V was pared by 5 bases and J by 1 base, with 3 bases of the junction left unmatched. This CDR3 has 15 residues. CDR1 is LGHDT, CDR2 YNNKEL, per germline (reference sequence). Here the CDR3 reads CASSSGQGNTGELFF. The CDR3 coding sequence is TGTGCCAGCAGCTCTGGACAGGGGAACACCGGGGAGCTGTTTTTT. The whole variable domain, remainder taken from reference TRBV3-1 and TRBJ2-2, is DTAVSQTPKYLVTQMGNDKSIKCEQNLGHDTMYWYKQDSKKFLKIMFSYNNKELIINETVPNRFSPKSPDKAHLNLHINSLELGDSAVYFCASSSGQGNTGELFFGEGSRLTVL.

There are many counts of this clone. The V gene is TRBV2, the J gene TRBJ1-6; no definite D call. The CDR3 sequence is 15 residues long. Trimming shortened V by 6 bases and J by 0 bases, and 9 bases separated the two germline ends. CDR1 and CDR2 (germline): SNHLY, FYNNEI. The CDR3, as DNA: TGTGCCAGCAGGGAGGTTAGCTCCTATAATTCACCCCTCCACTTT. This encodes CASREVSSYNSPLHF.

This clone was seen a handful of times. The V gene is TRBV20-1, the J gene TRBJ2-7; D remains unclear. Germline values: CDR1 DFQATT, CDR2 SNEGSKA (reference sequence). This CDR3 has 13 amino acids. Trimming shortened V by 6 bases and J by 2 bases, and 14 bases separated the two germline ends. Here the CDR3 reads CSAVSWQTYEQYF. CDR3 in DNA: TGCAGTGCGGTGTCTTGGCAGACCTACGAGCAGTACTTC.

The chain employs TRBV7-2 and TRBJ2-2; either TRBD1 or TRBD2 may supply D (7 bases each). V lost 3 bases and J lost 7, with 15 bases in between. Germline CDR1 is SGHTA and CDR2 is FQGNSA. The CDR3 runs to 15 residues. CDR3 bases: TGTGCCAGCAGCTTTATCCAGGGGGGGTGCGGGGAGCTGTTTTTT. Residues: CASSFIQGGCGELFF.